Shown below are 15 T cell receptor beta chains from a single sample sequenced in a study of blood T cell repertoires in COVID-19. This table comes from immunoSEQ multiplex PCR, and its TCRdb copy is limited to in-frame clones, with some not included. The data show 150,000 or so clones, about 85% seen once. The specimen sequenced was peripheral blood. The source is a man in his sixties with COVID-19, enrolled during active disease.

The CDR3 loop is CASRVQASNQPQHF. DNA for the CDR3: TGTGCCAGTAGGGTTCAGGCTAGCAATCAGCCCCAGCATTTT. This chain connects TRBV19 to TRBJ1-5; D gene ambiguous. Germline V gene sequence: CDR1 LNHDA, CDR2 SQIVND (reference sequence). Trimming shortened V by 6 bases and J by 0 bases, and 9 bases separated the two germline ends. This CDR3 region has 14 residues.

The chain recombines TRBV9 with TRBJ1-1; D remains unclear. Deletions cut 4 bases from V and 0 bases from J, with 13 bases between. There are 15 residues in the CDR3. Germline lookup yields CDR1 SGDLS and CDR2 YYNGEE. The DNA of the CDR3 is TGTGCCAGCAGCCTACAGACAACCATGAACACTGAAGCTTTCTTT. Its translation is CASSLQTTMNTEAFF.

The chain has TRBV14 and TRBJ1-4; D not resolved. Germline CDR1 is SGHDN and CDR2 is FVKESK. This CDR3 has 15 residues. V lost 4 bases and J lost 0, with 9 bases in between. The CDR3 loop reads CASSRNTATNEKLFF. DNA for the CDR3: TGTGCCAGCAGCCGCAACACCGCAACTAATGAAAAACTGTTTTTT.

This clone has only a few counts. The chain is built from TRBV5-8 and TRBJ1-5; the D gene is possibly TRBD1 (6 bases). V was shortened by 3 bases and J by 3 bases, with 13 bases between the two germline ends. Germline loops: CDR1 SGHTS, CDR2 YDEGEE. The CDR3 loop spans 15 amino acids. The CDR3 loop reads CASSSQGLYNQPQHF. The CDR3 DNA reads as TGTGCCAGCAGCTCCCAGGGGCTATACAATCAGCCCCAGCATTTT. Variable domain in full (rest from reference TRBV5-8 and TRBJ1-5): EAGVTQSPTHLIKTRGQQATLRCSPISGHTSVYWYQQALGLGLQFLLWYDEGEERNRGNFPPRFSGRQFPNYSSELNVNALELEDSALYLCASSSQGLYNQPQHFGDGTRLSIL.

The rearrangement uses TRBV6-5 and TRBJ2-1, with 8 bases that match TRBD2. The CDR3 spans 15 residues. Germline assignment: CDR1 MNHEY and CDR2 SVGAGI. The V segment lost 6 bases and the J segment 3 bases; nucleotides outside the gene matches: 7. As DNA, the CDR3 is TGTGCCAGCAGGCCACGGGGGGGGATCTACAATGAGCAGTTCTTC. This encodes CASRPRGGIYNEQFF.

This clone was seen more than once but under ten times. The V and J genes are TRBV30 and TRBJ2-2; a possible D gene is TRBD2 (6 bases). The CDR3 contains 13 residues. Between the trimmed V and J ends, which lost 3 bases and 6 bases, there was a span of 11 bases. Per the germline V gene, CDR1 is GTSNPN and CDR2 is SVGIG (reference sequence). The CDR3 coding sequence is TGTGCCTGGAGCCGACTAGTATCCGGGGAGCTGTTTTTT. Its protein product is CAWSRLVSGELFF.

The V and J genes are TRBV5-6 and TRBJ1-1; D remains unclear. The CDR3 length is 14 residues. In germline, CDR1 is SGHDT, CDR2 YYEEEE. Trimming cost V 5 bases and J 0 bases, with 11 bases left between them. The CDR3 nucleotides are TGTGCCAGCAGACGATGGCAGGTGAACACTGAAGCTTTCTTT. Encoded protein: CASRRWQVNTEAFF.

This clone has only one observation. V gene TRBV5-1 combines with J gene TRBJ2-5; no definite D call. CDR3 length: 13 residues. CDR1 is SGHRS, CDR2 YFSETQ, per germline. V was clipped by 1 base and J by 2 bases, with 6 bases between them. The CDR3 region has the DNA TGCGCCAGCAGCTTGTTCGTTCAAGAGACCCAGTACTTC. Its translation: CASSLFVQETQYF.

The chain couples TRBV28 to TRBJ2-7; 7 bases are a match to TRBD1. CDR3 length: 13 amino acids. Germline lookup yields CDR1 MDHEN and CDR2 SYDVKM. V lost 6 bases and J lost 3; bases outside the gene matches: 5. CDR3 coding DNA: TGTGCCAGCAGATTGAGGGGGCTCTACGAGCAGTACTTC. This codes for CASRLRGLYEQYF.

V gene TRBV18 combines with J gene TRBJ1-5; no clear D gene. Germline V CDR1 and CDR2: KGHSH, LQKENI. Between the trimmed V and J ends, which lost 3 bases and 0 bases, there was a span of 9 bases. The CDR3 runs 15 residues. CDR3 nucleotides: TGTGCCAGCTCACCCCCGGGAGTTAGCAATCAGCCCCAGCATTTT. Its translation is CASSPPGVSNQPQHF.

The J gene is TRBJ2-2, the V gene TRBV27; D call uncertain. Germline loops: CDR1 MNHEY, CDR2 SMNVEV (reference sequence). The length of the CDR3 is 17 residues. The germline V and J ends were trimmed by 0 bases and 3 bases, with 14 bases remaining between them. The CDR3 spells CASSLSSAAVDTGELFF. DNA of the CDR3: TGTGCCAGCAGTTTATCGAGTGCGGCAGTCGACACCGGGGAGCTGTTTTTT.

The chain recombines TRBV28 with TRBJ1-1; possibly TRBD1 for D (6 bases). The V and J ends lost 5 bases and 9 bases respectively, with 19 bases between them. The CDR3 consists of 14 residues. Germline CDR1 and CDR2: MDHEN and SYDVKM. CDR3 nucleotide sequence: TGTGCCAGCAGTCGCTCCGGACAGCAACTTCAAGCTTTCTTT. This sequence encodes CASSRSGQQLQAFF.

The genes are TRBV19 and TRBJ2-3; the D is unclear. The CDR3 covers 14 residues. Germline V gene sequence: CDR1 LNHDA, CDR2 SQIVND (reference sequence). The V end lost 4 bases, the J end lost 2 bases, and 10 bases lay between the germline ends. The CDR3 nucleotides are TGTGCCAGTAGTAGGGCAACCAACACAGATACGCAGTATTTT. Translating it yields CASSRATNTDTQYF. The variable domain in full, completed from reference TRBV19 and TRBJ2-3, reads DGGITQSPKYLFRKEGQNVTLSCEQNLNHDAMYWYRQDPGQGLRLIYYSQIVNDFQKGDIAEGYSVSREKKESFPLTVTSAQKNPTAFYLCASSRATNTDTQYFGPGTRLTVL.

V gene TRBV28 combines with J gene TRBJ2-1; maybe TRBD2 (5 bases). CDR1 is MDHEN and CDR2 is SYDVKM in the germline V gene. V lost 3 bases and J 8 bases, leaving 5 bases between the germline ends. The CDR3 covers 11 residues. In DNA, the CDR3 is TGTGCCAGCAGTTTGCGGGATGAGCAGTTCTTC. Translated: CASSLRDEQFF.

A single count supports this clone. The gene calls are TRBV11-3 and TRBJ2-2, with TRBD1 as a possible D gene (6 bases). CDR3 length equals 14 residues. V was shortened by 5 bases and J by 1 base, with 8 bases between the two germline ends. From germline, CDR1 is SGHNT and CDR2 YENEEA. CDR3 loop: CASSRGQNTGELFF. CDR3 bases: TGTGCCAGCAGCCGGGGACAGAACACCGGGGAGCTGTTTTTT. Full variable domain (rest looked up from reference TRBV11-3 and TRBJ2-2): EAGVVQSPRYKIIEKKQPVAFWCNPISGHNTLYWYLQNLGQGPELLIRYENEEAVDDSQLPKDRFSAERLKGVDSTLKIQPAELGDSAVYLCASSRGQNTGELFFGEGSRLTVL.